Reported below is one T cell receptor (beta chain). Its cognate antigen has yet to be identified. No much larger clone exists at a distance of one base, and base qualities are not known. TCRbeta CDR3 regions were amplified from genomic DNA using the immunoSEQ Assay, a bias-controlled multiplex PCR. The original pipeline was this. Within the assay, amplification of reference gene primers was used to estimate how many nucleated cells each sample contained. To quantify the absolute abundance of each unique TCRbeta CDR3 rearrangement, sequence reads were collapsed and filtered. For each sample, productive Simpson clonality was calculated as the square root of Simpson's diversity index across productive rearrangements. The table was pulled from immuneACCESS by TCRdb, which kept in-frame rearrangements only. Such tables lose some clones; where checked, under half of the loss comes from unresolved V genes, and the rest has no known cause. V and J calls and clone size are given by that table; D and trimming were obtained from the DNA. Within this sample are tens of thousands of clones, with around nine tenths of them counted one time only. The ten largest clones add up to approximately 7% of the sample.

This entry belongs to a study of blood T cell repertoires in COVID-19 (dated by TCRdb to between 2020 and 2021). At the level of the whole study: The collaborator samples originated in the United States, Italy and Spain and spanned the acute and convalescent phases of COVID-19. The prospective study material was composed of cDNA or gDNA derived from T cells, B-cell-depleted T cells, or PBMCs. Subjects who had been exposed to COVID-19, were actively infected with it, or had recovered from it provided the deeply sampled blood TCRbeta repertoires that made up the dataset. The repertoires were released in a freely available public database intended as a resource for research on the immune response to SARS-CoV-2. Samples were obtained from the ongoing ImmuneRACE study (first 160 participants) and from about 1,300 subjects provided by 6 global collaborators. A de-identified subject ID, COVID-19 status, age in years and sex were almost always included in the sample metadata. Where available, HLA class I and class II types were taken from metadata supplied by the sample provider and were not determined by assay-based typing. The paper's findings and limits, for the study overall: Clinical and demographic metadata were provided uncurated, with the amount varying by source and participant.

Collaborating institutions collected whole blood in K2EDTA tubes following their own protocols. Collaborator samples were shipped for TCRbeta analysis as frozen whole blood, isolated PBMCs, or DNA extracted from either sample type. The germline V gene encodes CDR1 SGHRS and CDR2 YFSETQ. A distance of 12 bases separates the germline ends of V and J, which lose 0 bases and 5 bases respectively. The CDR3 goes from the cysteine to the phenylalanine over 14 residues. The retained sequence is limited to the CDR3, 42 bases, with the frame set at the first base. The chain links TRBV5-1 with TRBJ2-7; perhaps TRBD1 is the D gene, with 5 bases matching. Sequenced material: peripheral blood. The sequence derives from a human donor with active COVID-19. The donor label of this sample is uncertain. The DNA reads TGCGCCAGCAGCTTGGCCGACAGCCACAACGAGCAGTACTTC. It encodes CASSLADSHNEQYF.